Following are 30 T cell receptor beta chains from one sample sequenced in a study of beta chain features in type 1 diabetes. What was sequenced were expressed TCRB transcripts, since all of the isolated RNA had been reverse transcribed. Using immunoSEQ multiplex PCR, the repertoire was profiled, and TCRdb retains in-frame clones only, with some absent. Seen here are fewer than 250,000 clones, about 70% observed once, and the top ten hold around 0.05%. Sequenced material: naive CD4+ T cells from blood. These TCRs come from a man aged 30 to 39 in good health.

For this clone: The identical CDR3 is also encoded by other nucleotide sequences in the sample. This sequence joins TRBV30 and TRBJ2-3, with TRBD1 matching over 10 bases. Losses at the gene ends were 5 bases for V and 5 bases for J; bases not matched to a gene: 4. Germline V gene sequence: CDR1 GTSNPN, CDR2 SVGIG (reference sequence). This CDR3 contains 13 residues. The CDR3 loop reads CAWRTGGKDTQYF. The CDR3 bases are TGTGCCTGGCGGACAGGGGGGAAAGATACGCAGTATTTT.

This chain connects TRBV30 to TRBJ1-1; no clear D. Germline loops: CDR1 GTSNPN, CDR2 SVGIG (reference sequence). This CDR3 has 13 residues. Deletions cut 2 bases from V and 2 bases from J, with 9 bases between. CDR3 protein: CAWSWVLNTEAFF. The CDR3, as DNA: TGTGCCTGGAGTTGGGTCTTAAACACTGAAGCTTTCTTT.

V usage is TRBV30 and J usage is TRBJ1-2; 7 positions agree with TRBD1. After removal of 6 bases from V and 2 bases from J, the junction contained 6 bases not matched to a gene. The CDR3 spans 13 residues. From germline, CDR1 is GTSNPN and CDR2 SVGIG (reference sequence). The CDR3 sequence: CACTGTENYGYTF. The CDR3 nucleotides read TGTGCCTGTACCGGGACAGAGAACTATGGCTACACCTTC.

This chain uses TRBV20-1 with TRBJ2-1; perhaps TRBD2 as D (6 bases). The CDR3 has 10 residues. Germline V lookup: CDR1 DFQATT, CDR2 SNEGSKA (reference sequence). CDR3 DNA: TGCAGGGTAGCGGCAAATGAGCAGTTCTTC. Translated: CRVAANEQFF.

The V and J genes are TRBV9 and TRBJ2-7, with TRBD2 as a possible D gene (6 bases). Germline V lookup: CDR1 SGDLS, CDR2 YYNGEE. V shed 0 bases and J shed 2 bases, with 12 bases lying between them. CDR3 length: 15 amino acids. The CDR3, as DNA: TGTGCCAGCAGCGTAGAAGGTGGCGGGACCTACGAGCAGTACTTC. This sequence encodes CASSVEGGGTYEQYF.

This rearrangement joins TRBV29-1 to TRBJ2-3; D not resolved. Germline V gives CDR1 SQVTM, CDR2 ANQGSEA. The CDR3 runs to 12 residues. V was pared by 8 bases and J by 2 bases, with 11 bases between. This CDR3 reads CSTDGFTDTQYF. CDR3 nucleotides: TGCAGCACGGACGGATTCACAGATACGCAGTATTTT.

The chain's CDR3 is CASSPDLLVRNTDTQYF. In nucleotides, the CDR3 is TGTGCCAGCAGCCCAGACCTACTAGTACGAAACACAGATACGCAGTATTTT. The chain has TRBV9 and TRBJ2-3; the D gene is possibly TRBD2 (5 bases). V was trimmed by 4 bases and J by 2 bases, leaving 20 bases between them. Germline loops: CDR1 SGDLS, CDR2 YYNGEE. This CDR3 spans 17 amino acids. The full variable domain, rest sourced from reference TRBV9 and TRBJ2-3, is DSGVTQTPKHLITATGQRVTLRCSPRSGDLSVYWYQQSLDQGLQFLIQYYNGEERAKGNILERFSAQQFPDLHSELNLSSLELGDSALYFCASSPDLLVRNTDTQYFGPGTRLTVL.

The chain couples TRBV25-1 to TRBJ2-3, with D perhaps given as TRBD1 or TRBD2 (6 bases each). This CDR3 spans 14 amino acids. V was pared by 4 bases and J by 6 bases, with 14 bases between. Germline V gene lookup returns CDR1 MGHDK and CDR2 SYGVNS. The CDR3 region is CASSAHGGQDTQYF. DNA for the CDR3: TGTGCCAGCAGTGCCCATGGGGGGCAGGATACGCAGTATTTT.

This chain links TRBV29-1 with TRBJ2-1; maybe TRBD2 (6 bases). V was shortened by 6 bases and J by 5 bases, with 14 bases between the two germline ends. This CDR3 spans 13 amino acids. The V gene's germline CDR1 is SQVTM and CDR2 ANQGSEA. The chain's CDR3 is CSVRLANDNEQFF. The DNA of the CDR3 is TGCAGCGTAAGGCTAGCGAACGACAATGAGCAGTTCTTC.

CDR3 protein: CASSLRGRRADTQYF. In DNA, the CDR3 is TGTGCCAGCAGCCTCAGGGGGCGCAGGGCAGATACGCAGTATTTT. The rearrangement joins TRBV7-2 to TRBJ2-3; 8 bases map to TRBD1. The trim removed 5 bases at V and 4 bases at J, leaving 8 bases unmatched. There are 15 residues in the CDR3. Germline CDR1 reads SGHTA; CDR2 reads FQGNSA.

This clone was picked up one time. This chain links TRBV6-6 with TRBJ1-1, with D unresolved. Germline lookup yields CDR1 MNHNY and CDR2 SVGAGI (reference sequence). The CDR3 covers 13 residues. With 2 bases removed from V and 5 bases from J, the gap between germline ends came to 9 bases. The CDR3 DNA reads as TGTGCCAGCAGTTACAGGCGGGAAACTGAAGCTTTCTTT. Protein: CASSYRRETEAFF.

This clone occurred a few times. The J gene is TRBJ2-2, the V gene TRBV2, with TRBD1 matching 8 bases. The CDR3 is 15 residues long. The germline V gene has CDR1 SNHLY and CDR2 FYNNEI. The V and J ends lost 5 bases and 4 bases, in that order; junction bases with no gene match: 6. The CDR3 spells CASSWTGSATGELFF. The CDR3 DNA follows: TGTGCCAGCAGTTGGACAGGGTCGGCCACCGGGGAGCTGTTTTTT.

This clone was seen more than once but under ten times. The rearrangement joins TRBV2 to TRBJ2-5, with 7 bases fitting TRBD1. With 5 bases clipped from V and 2 bases from J, the junction kept 2 bases outside the gene matches. The germline CDR1 and CDR2 sequences are SNHLY and FYNNEI. This CDR3 has 13 amino acids. CDR3 loop: CASSLGQQETQYF. In DNA, the CDR3 is TGTGCCAGCAGTCTGGGACAGCAAGAGACCCAGTACTTC.

This chain uses TRBV7-8 with TRBJ2-1, with no clear D. This CDR3 is built from 13 residues. Trimming pared 1 base from V and 9 bases from J, leaving 10 bases between. Germline CDR1 reads SGHVS; CDR2 reads FQNEAQ. The CDR3 coding sequence is TGTGCCAGCAGCTTAGTTGTGTCTCCTGAGCAGTTCTTC. It is translated as CASSLVVSPEQFF.

The V gene is TRBV29-1, the J gene TRBJ2-1; TRBD2 is a possible D gene (5 bases). V was pared by 6 bases and J by 3 bases, with 15 bases between. Per germline, CDR1 SQVTM and CDR2 ANQGSEA. The CDR3 runs to 14 residues. The CDR3 protein is CSVLRGPFYNEQFF. As DNA, the CDR3 is TGCAGCGTCTTACGGGGTCCCTTCTACAATGAGCAGTTCTTC.

This chain connects TRBV5-6 to TRBJ2-1; D is perhaps TRBD1 or TRBD2 (5 bases each). This CDR3 comprises 14 residues. Trimming pared 0 bases from V and 7 bases from J, leaving 11 bases between. Germline V gives CDR1 SGHDT, CDR2 YYEEEE. The DNA of the CDR3 is TGTGCCAGCAGCTTGGAAGAGGGGTCGAATGAGCAGTTCTTC. Encoded protein: CASSLEEGSNEQFF. Based on the CDR3 plus reference TRBV5-6 and TRBJ2-1, the full variable domain is DAGVTQSPTHLIKTRGQQVTLRCSPKSGHDTVSWYQQALGQGPQFIFQYYEEEERQRGNFPDRFSGHQFPNYSSELNVNALLLGDSALYLCASSLEEGSNEQFFGPGTRLTVL.

This sequence joins TRBV25-1 and TRBJ2-3; D is undetermined. This CDR3 is built from 13 residues. V lost 7 bases and J lost 4, with 12 bases in between. The germline CDR1 and CDR2 sequences are MGHDK and SYGVNS. CDR3 sequence (DNA): TGTGCCAGCAACCCCGGGCGCCCAGATACGCAGTATTTT. Translated, it gives CASNPGRPDTQYF.

V gene TRBV4-1 combines with J gene TRBJ1-3; D gene uncertain. Per the germline V gene, CDR1 is MGHRA and CDR2 is YSYEKL. The V end lost 4 bases, the J end lost 2 bases, and 9 bases lay between the germline ends. The CDR3 has 14 residues. CDR3 DNA sequence: TGCGCCAGCAGCCTGGGAATCGCTGGAAACACCATATATTTT. Encoded protein: CASSLGIAGNTIYF.

CDR3 DNA sequence: TGTACAACAGCTCAAGAGACCCAGTACTTC. Translated, it gives CTTAQETQYF. The gene calls are TRBV30 and TRBJ2-5; no clear D gene. Per the germline V gene, CDR1 is GTSNPN and CDR2 is SVGIG (reference sequence). CDR3 length: 10 residues.

The chain's CDR3 is CASSSVGREGLTDTQYF. The CDR3, as DNA: TGTGCCAGCAGCTCAGTAGGGAGGGAGGGCCTCACAGATACGCAGTATTTT. The chain combines TRBV7-2 with TRBJ2-3, with 7 bases lining up with TRBD2. Germline CDR1 reads SGHTA; CDR2 reads FQGNSA. This CDR3 comprises 17 residues. With V trimmed by 4 bases and J by 2 bases, 12 bases remained unmatched.

The chain employs TRBV27 and TRBJ1-2, with 9 bases identical to TRBD1. Germline V lookup: CDR1 MNHEY, CDR2 SMNVEV (reference sequence). This CDR3 is built from 14 residues. The V gene end was trimmed by 5 bases and the J gene end by 8 bases; junction bases not matched to a gene: 9. The CDR3 protein is CASSPRDRADGYTF. DNA for the CDR3: TGTGCCAGCAGTCCGCGGGACAGGGCAGACGGCTACACCTTC.

The rearrangement uses TRBV30 and TRBJ2-1, with D perhaps TRBD2 (5 bases). The V end lost 4 bases, the J end lost 2 bases, and 9 bases lay between the germline ends. The CDR3 has 13 amino acids. CDR1 is GTSNPN, CDR2 SVGIG, per germline (reference sequence). The CDR3 here is CAWTGKTYNEQFF. DNA for the CDR3: TGTGCCTGGACGGGGAAAACCTACAATGAGCAGTTCTTC.

The chain carries TRBV29-1 and TRBJ1-2; D unclear. Looked up from germline, CDR1 is SQVTM and CDR2 is ANQGSEA. This CDR3 is 11 amino acids long. Trimming left V 5 bases short and J 4 bases short, with 8 bases between. The CDR3 sequence: CSVTQGYGYTF. The CDR3 nucleotides are TGCAGCGTTACGCAAGGCTATGGCTACACCTTC.

The rearrangement uses TRBV29-1 and TRBJ2-3; 8 positions match TRBD1. This CDR3 has 15 amino acids. Germline V CDR1 and CDR2: SQVTM, ANQGSEA. J lost 4 bases, V lost 4 bases, and 10 bases had no gene match. CDR3 residues: CSVGSPRQGPDTQYF. CDR3 nucleotide sequence: TGCAGCGTTGGGTCTCCGAGACAGGGGCCAGATACGCAGTATTTT.

V gene TRBV4-2 combines with J gene TRBJ2-4; possible D gene TRBD1, 5 bases. The germline gives CDR1 LGHNA, CDR2 YNFKEQ. The CDR3 runs to 16 residues. Deletions cut 1 base from V and 4 bases from J, with 14 bases between. The CDR3 DNA reads TGTGCCAGCAGCCAAGGGCAGGGCAGAAGTAAAAACATTCAGTACTTC. It is translated as CASSQGQGRSKNIQYF.

The chain joins TRBV5-1 to TRBJ2-4; 13 bases line up with TRBD2. In germline, CDR1 is SGHRS, CDR2 YFSETQ. The V segment lost 2 bases and the J segment 8 bases; nucleotides outside the gene matches: 4. The CDR3 has 15 amino acids. DNA for the CDR3: TGCGCCAGCAGCTTACACGGGACTAGCGGGGACATTCAGTACTTC. It codes for CASSLHGTSGDIQYF.

The genes are TRBV29-1 and TRBJ2-4; D is ambiguous. This CDR3 comprises 14 residues. V lost 4 bases and J 0 bases, leaving 10 bases between the germline ends. The germline V gene encodes CDR1 SQVTM and CDR2 ANQGSEA. The CDR3, as DNA: TGCAGCGTTGCCCTTAATCTAGCCAAAAACATTCAGTACTTC. The encoded protein is CSVALNLAKNIQYF.

The chain combines TRBV25-1 with TRBJ2-5; possible D gene TRBD2, 6 bases. Germline CDR1 and CDR2: MGHDK and SYGVNS. The V end was cut by 1 base, the J end by 5 bases, with 8 bases between. The CDR3 has 13 amino acids. CDR3 region: CASSEWREETQYF. In DNA form, the CDR3 reads TGTGCCAGCAGTGAATGGAGGGAGGAGACCCAGTACTTC.

As concerns this clone: At the DNA level, this CDR3 is encoded by other sequences in the same sample as well. The gene calls are TRBV29-1 and TRBJ1-1, with D unclear. Trimming shortened V by 4 bases and J by 0 bases, and 9 bases separated the two germline ends. The CDR3 has 13 residues. CDR1 and CDR2 from the germline V gene are SQVTM and ANQGSEA. This chain's CDR3 is CSVGGRLNTEAFF. The DNA of the CDR3 is TGCAGCGTTGGTGGAAGACTGAACACTGAAGCTTTCTTT.

This chain links TRBV4-2 with TRBJ2-1; D perhaps matches TRBD2 (5 bases). V was trimmed by 0 bases and J by 12 bases, leaving 9 bases between them. The germline V gene has CDR1 LGHNA and CDR2 YNFKEQ. This CDR3 region has 12 residues. CDR3 residues: CASSQDSAAQFF. The CDR3 DNA is TGTGCCAGCAGCCAAGACTCAGCGGCGCAGTTCTTC.